This T cell receptor beta chain is drawn from a study of T cell changes during pregnancy in multiple sclerosis. Germline V CDR1 and CDR2: LNHDA, SQIVND (reference sequence). This CDR3 has 13 amino acids. V lost 5 bases and J 2 bases, leaving 9 bases between the germline ends. In this sample, this clone turned up once. Produced via immunoSEQ multiplex PCR; TCRdb's table is partial and in-frame only. This sample has about 46,000 clones; over 90% occur once, and the top ten carry approximately 2.2%. The sequence was collected from a female donor with multiple sclerosis, enrolled in a pregnancy study. The sequences come from peripheral blood, collected in the third trimester of pregnancy. The chain recombines TRBV19 with TRBJ2-5; D is unclear. CDR3 DNA: TGTGCCAGTAGTCCGCTAGATCAAGAGACCCAGTACTTC. Encoded protein: CASSPLDQETQYF.